The subject of this entry is one T cell receptor (beta chain). As yet, its antigen is unknown. V was clipped by 0 bases and J by 2 bases, with 15 bases between them. The germline V gene encodes CDR1 SGHRS and CDR2 YFSETQ. There are 16 residues in the CDR3. The data were obtained in a study of blood T cells in healthy people across ages. The study's findings and limits: Long-lived and aged donors differed, with more naive CD4+ cells and higher diversity in the long-lived. Per million T cells, TCR beta diversity dropped roughly linearly as age increased.

Through a sample-barcoded 5' primer and a J-beta primer mix, a second PCR was run for roughly 7 to 11 cycles. The study obtained at least 2.5 million CDR3-containing paired-end reads from every sample. From the 5' RACE reads, TCRdb called clonotypes with MiXCR, one entry per CDR3 protein. The data contain 850,000 to 1,000,000 distinct CDR3 sequences, 51% of them singletons. This chain uses TRBV5-1 with TRBJ2-7; possible D gene TRBD2, 7 bases. Sequenced sample: blood. This sequence originates from a woman aged 60-75 years in good health. CDR3 nucleotides: TGCGCCAGCAGCTTGGAGGCAGGGGAGGGTGCCTACGAGCAGTACTTC. Translation gives CASSLEAGEGAYEQYF.